The present T cell receptor beta chain was sequenced within a study of blood T cell repertoires in COVID-19. In the study overall: Acute and convalescent COVID-19 specimens originated in the United States, Italy and Spain. Sources were T cells, B-cell-depleted T cells, or PBMCs; the material itself was cDNA or gDNA.

Germline CDR1 reads MDHEN; CDR2 reads SYDVKM. This CDR3 contains 16 residues. After removal of 6 bases from V and 1 base from J, the junction contained 12 bases not matched to a gene. Per the study methods: Researchers report that nucleated cell counts were estimated from reference gene primer amplification. Assay: immunoSEQ multiplex PCR; the TCRdb copy retains only in-frame clones and omits some. The D gene and trimming were derived from the DNA, and the V and J assignments and clone size from that table. The sample holds around 23,000 clones; approximately 92% are singletons and the top ten take roughly 21%. This clone was picked up one time.

Sequencing input: peripheral blood. The chain has TRBV28 and TRBJ2-7, with 7 bases lining up with TRBD2. The source of this sequence is a human donor in a cohort sampled during active COVID-19. The DNA for the CDR3 is TGTGCCAGCAGCCCATTAGCCTCCGGGAGGTCCTACGAGCAGTACTTC. The encoded protein is CASSPLASGRSYEQYF.